This T cell receptor (beta chain) was identified during a study of blood T cells in healthy people across ages (dated by TCRdb to about 2015). Broadly, across the study: In model experiments, template switching captured roughly one uniquely barcoded TCR beta cDNA molecule for every two T cells. Using deep sequencing normalized with unique cDNA molecular identifiers, the study measured how TCR beta repertoire diversity changes with age. The study analyzed two additional independent replicas of 1 million unique cDNA reads from the same blood draw for two donors, one aged 18 to 30 and one aged 80 or older. Four age groups were formed from the donors: young (average approximately 17 years), middle-aged (approximately 39), aged (roughly 58) and long-lived (approximately 78). To avoid experimental bias, donors of different ages were spread randomly across the sequencing lanes. The investigation overall reported the following: Because donor CMV infection status was unknown, age-related changes in expanded clonotypes were potentially confounded. Conclusive comparison of naive and antigen-experienced compartments was prevented by the profiling of bulk unsorted PBMCs. Observed TCR beta diversity correlated strongly with the percentage of naive T cells measured by flow cytometry. As age increased, observed TCR beta diversity per million T cells dropped in a roughly linear way, and a significant reduction was already evident by age 40. Compared with the aged group, the long-lived group had more naive CD4+ T cells, fewer expanded clones and increased TCR diversity, a pattern suggesting age selection. Total diversity estimates from one million sequenced T cells were considered lower bounds and underestimates.

Systemically healthy Caucasian individuals from Russia, approximately 39 in total and aged roughly 6 to 100 years, were included as donors. Ten milliliters of peripheral blood were drawn from each donor into EDTA-treated Vacutainer tubes. Ficoll-Paque density-gradient centrifugation was used to isolate PBMCs, with at least 7 million obtained per sample. Total RNA was extracted from PBMCs with Trizol reagent, with at least 6 micrograms obtained per sample. For every donor, an aliquot of PBMCs went through flow cytometry to measure the percentages of naive CD45RAhigh/CD27high T cells. Receptors were amplified or captured by 5' RACE. The sequencer listed for this sample is Illumina HiSeq 2500. The second PCR ran for about 6 to 11 cycles and used a J-beta primer mix along with a sample-barcoded 5' primer. A unique molecular identifier was introduced onto each TCR beta cDNA molecule by a template-switch 5' adaptor carrying 12 random nucleotides. Each sample yielded at least 3 million CDR3-containing paired-end reads. All of the RNA was converted into first-strand cDNA using the Mint cDNA synthesis kit, with a TRBC-specific oligonucleotide serving as the primer. Following uracil-DNA glycosylase treatment, a first 18-cycle PCR with universal primers M1SS and BC2_uni_R was performed on all cDNA. On the authors' methods: Each sample was normalized by randomly selecting 1 million high-quality reads, each carrying a distinct molecular identifier. Instead of being binned into consensus sequences, reads with shared molecular identifiers were discarded. MiTCR, with a Q25 quality threshold and the strictest error-elimination algorithm, was used for CDR3 identification, clonotype clustering and error correction. A nonparametric unseen species model using Euler transformation provided a lower-bound estimate of total TCR beta diversity. TCRdb cleaned the public reads at Q25 with fastp, built clones with MiXCR and kept in-frame beta chains. Entries are consolidated by CDR3 protein sequence, retaining the most common genes and DNA. The V and J calls come from TCRdb's annotation, not from the publication. The sample has approximately 830,000 distinct CDR3 sequences on record, roughly 60% of them singletons. 28% of the sample is taken by the ten largest.

Counted from cysteine to phenylalanine, this CDR3 has 14 amino acids. Of the read, only the CDR3 DNA is kept; its 42 bases are in frame from base 1. CDR1 and CDR2, looked up from the germline V gene, are SGHRS and YFSETQ. This clonotype was found many times. The clone's antigen remains unknown. One end of the junction varies from germline; a read error may be responsible. This receptor was taken from a young man in good health. Sample: blood. The chain joins TRBV5-1 to TRBJ2-1; 12 central bases correspond to TRBD2. The DNA is as follows: TGTGCCAGCAGCTTAGGACTAGCGGGAAATGAGCAGTTCTTC. This gives the protein CASSLGLAGNEQFF.